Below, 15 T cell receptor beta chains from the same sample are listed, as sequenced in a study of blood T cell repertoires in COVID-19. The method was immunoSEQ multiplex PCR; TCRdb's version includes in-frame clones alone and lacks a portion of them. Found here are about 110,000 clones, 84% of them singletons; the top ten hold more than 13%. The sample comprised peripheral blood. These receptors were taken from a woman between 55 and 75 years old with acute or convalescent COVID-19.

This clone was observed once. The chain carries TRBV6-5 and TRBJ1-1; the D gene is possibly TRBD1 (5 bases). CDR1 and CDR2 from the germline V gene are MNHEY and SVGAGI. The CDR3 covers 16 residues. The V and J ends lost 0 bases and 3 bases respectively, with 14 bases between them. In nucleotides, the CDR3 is TGTGCCAGCAGTTACTCGCCATTTCCGGGGGACACTGAAGCTTTCTTT. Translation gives CASSYSPFPGDTEAFF.

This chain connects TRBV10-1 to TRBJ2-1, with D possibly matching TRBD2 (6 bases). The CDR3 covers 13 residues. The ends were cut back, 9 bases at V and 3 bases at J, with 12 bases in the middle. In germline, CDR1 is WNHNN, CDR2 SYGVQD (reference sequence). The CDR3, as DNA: TGCGCCAGAGGGACTGGGTACTACAATGAGCAGTTCTTC. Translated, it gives CARGTGYYNEQFF.

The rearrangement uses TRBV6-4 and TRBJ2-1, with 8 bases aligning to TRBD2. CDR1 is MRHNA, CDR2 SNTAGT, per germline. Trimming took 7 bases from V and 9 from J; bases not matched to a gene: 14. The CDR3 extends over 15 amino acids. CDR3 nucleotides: TGTGCCAGCAAGAACCTAGCGGGTATGGGTGGTGAGCAGTTCTTC. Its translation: CASKNLAGMGGEQFF.

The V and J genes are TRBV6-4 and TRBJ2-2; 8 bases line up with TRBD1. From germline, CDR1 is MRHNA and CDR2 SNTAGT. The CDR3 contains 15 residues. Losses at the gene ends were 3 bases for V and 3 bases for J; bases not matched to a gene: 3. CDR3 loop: CASSETGVDTGELFF. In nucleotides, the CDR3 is TGTGCCAGCAGTGAGACAGGGGTGGACACCGGGGAGCTGTTTTTT.

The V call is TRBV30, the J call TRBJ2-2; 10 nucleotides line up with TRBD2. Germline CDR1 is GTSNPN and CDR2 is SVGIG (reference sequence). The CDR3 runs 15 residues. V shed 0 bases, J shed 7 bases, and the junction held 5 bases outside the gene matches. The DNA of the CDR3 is TGTGCCTGGAGTGTTCTAGCGGGAGTTGGCGGGGAGCTGTTTTTT. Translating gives CAWSVLAGVGGELFF.

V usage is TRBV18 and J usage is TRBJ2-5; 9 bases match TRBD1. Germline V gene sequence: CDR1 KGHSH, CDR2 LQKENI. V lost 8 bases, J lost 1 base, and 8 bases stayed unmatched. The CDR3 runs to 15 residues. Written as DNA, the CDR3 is TGTGCCAGCCGCGGTGGGACAGGGCCCCAAGAGACCCAGTACTTC. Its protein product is CASRGGTGPQETQYF.

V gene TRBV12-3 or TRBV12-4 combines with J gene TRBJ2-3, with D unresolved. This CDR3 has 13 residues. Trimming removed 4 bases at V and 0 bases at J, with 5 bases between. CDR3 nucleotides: TGTGCCAGCAGTTATCTGAGCACAGATACGCAGTATTTT. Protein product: CASSYLSTDTQYF.

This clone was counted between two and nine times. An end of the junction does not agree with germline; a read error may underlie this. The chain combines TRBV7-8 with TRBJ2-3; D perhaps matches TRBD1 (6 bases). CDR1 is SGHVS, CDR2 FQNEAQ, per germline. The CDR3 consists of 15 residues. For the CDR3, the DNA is TGTGCCAGCAGCTTACTGGGGGCCTACACAAATACGCAGTATTTT. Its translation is CASSLLGAYTNTQYF.

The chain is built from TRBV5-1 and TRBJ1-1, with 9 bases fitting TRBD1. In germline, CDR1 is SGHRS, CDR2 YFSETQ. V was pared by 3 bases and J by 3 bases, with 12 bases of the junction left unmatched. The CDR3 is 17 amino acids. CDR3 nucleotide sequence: TGCGCCAGCAGCTCCCCCCGGGACAGGGCTGCGGACACTGAAGCTTTCTTT. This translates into CASSSPRDRAADTEAFF.

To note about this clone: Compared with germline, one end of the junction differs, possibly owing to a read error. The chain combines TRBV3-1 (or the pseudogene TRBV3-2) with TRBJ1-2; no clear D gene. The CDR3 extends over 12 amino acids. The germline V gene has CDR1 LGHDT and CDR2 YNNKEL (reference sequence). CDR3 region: CASSQDGRGYSF. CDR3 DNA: TGTGCCAGCAGCCAAGATGGACGGGGATACTCCTTC.

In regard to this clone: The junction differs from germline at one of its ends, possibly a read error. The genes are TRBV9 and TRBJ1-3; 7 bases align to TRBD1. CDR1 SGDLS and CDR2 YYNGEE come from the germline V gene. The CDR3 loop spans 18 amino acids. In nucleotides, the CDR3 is TGTGCCAGCGGCGTAGTCTGCAGATTAGACAGGGCCGGAAACACCATATATTTT. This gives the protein CASGVVCRLDRAGNTIYF.

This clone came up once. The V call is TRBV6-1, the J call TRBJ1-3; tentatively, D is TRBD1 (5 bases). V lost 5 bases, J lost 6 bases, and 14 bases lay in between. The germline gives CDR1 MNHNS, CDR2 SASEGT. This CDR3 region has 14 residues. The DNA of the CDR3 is TGTGCCAGCAGTTCAGGGTACCGGATAAACACCATATATTTT. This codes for CASSSGYRINTIYF.

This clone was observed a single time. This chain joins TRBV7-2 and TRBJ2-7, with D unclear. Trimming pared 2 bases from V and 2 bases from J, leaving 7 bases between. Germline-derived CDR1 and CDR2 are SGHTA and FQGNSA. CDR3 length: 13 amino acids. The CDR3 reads CASSLNTAYEQYF. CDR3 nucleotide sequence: TGTGCCAGCAGCTTAAATACAGCCTACGAGCAGTACTTC.

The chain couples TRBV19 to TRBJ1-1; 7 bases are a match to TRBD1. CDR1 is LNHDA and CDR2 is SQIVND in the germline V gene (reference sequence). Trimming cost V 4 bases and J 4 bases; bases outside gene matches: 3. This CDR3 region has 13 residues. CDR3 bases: TGTGCCAGTAGTAAACAGGGGAGCACTGAAGCTTTCTTT. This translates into CASSKQGSTEAFF.

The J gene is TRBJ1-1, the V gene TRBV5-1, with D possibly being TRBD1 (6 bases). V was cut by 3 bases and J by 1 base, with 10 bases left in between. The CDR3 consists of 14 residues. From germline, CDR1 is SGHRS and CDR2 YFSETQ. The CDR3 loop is CASSSDSRNTEAFF. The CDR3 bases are TGCGCCAGCAGCTCGGACAGCCGGAACACTGAAGCTTTCTTT.